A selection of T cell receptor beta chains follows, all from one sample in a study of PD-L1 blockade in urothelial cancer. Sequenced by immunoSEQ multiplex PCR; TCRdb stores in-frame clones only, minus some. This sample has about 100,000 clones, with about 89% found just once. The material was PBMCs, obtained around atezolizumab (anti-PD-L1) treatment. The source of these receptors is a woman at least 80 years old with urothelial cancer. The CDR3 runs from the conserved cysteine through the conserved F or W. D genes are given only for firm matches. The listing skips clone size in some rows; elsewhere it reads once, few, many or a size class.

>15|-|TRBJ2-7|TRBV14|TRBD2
TGTGCCAGCAGCCCCAGACTAGCGGGATCGTACGAGCAGTACTTC
CASSPRLAGSYEQYF
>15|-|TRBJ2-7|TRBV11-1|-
TGTGCCAGCAGCTTCTCGAGAGTCCCTGCCTACGAGCAGTACTTC
CASSFSRVPAYEQYF
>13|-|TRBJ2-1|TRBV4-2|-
TGTGCCAGCAGCCGTATAGCGTCCAATGAGCAGTTCTTC
CASSRIASNEQFF
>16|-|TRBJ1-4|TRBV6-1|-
TGTGCCAGCAGTGAAGTCGGAGGGGTGGAACTCGGAAAACTGTTTTTT
CASSEVGGVELGKLFF
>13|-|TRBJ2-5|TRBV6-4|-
TGTGCCAGCAGTGGAGGGATAGGGGAGACCCAGTACTTC
CASSGGIGETQYF
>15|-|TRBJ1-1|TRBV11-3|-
TGTGCCAGCAGCTGGGGCGGGGGCCGGAACACTGAAGCTTTCTTT
CASSWGGGRNTEAFF
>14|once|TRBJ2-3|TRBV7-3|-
TGTGCCAGCAGCTTAGGAGGGGCCAGGGATACGCAGTATTTT
CASSLGGARDTQYF
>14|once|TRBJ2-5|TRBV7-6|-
TGTGCCAGCAGCCCCAATCGGGTGGGAGAGACCCAGTACTTC
CASSPNRVGETQYF
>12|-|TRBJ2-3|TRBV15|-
TGTGCCACCAGCAGAGACAGAGATACGCAGTATTTT
CATSRDRDTQYF
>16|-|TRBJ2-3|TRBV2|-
TGTGCCAGCAGGGAACTCGGGATCCCTACATTCGATACGCAGTATTTT
CASRELGIPTFDTQYF
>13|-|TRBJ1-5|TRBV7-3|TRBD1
TGTGCCAGCAGTTTGGACAGGACTCAGCCCCAGCATTTT
CASSLDRTQPQHF
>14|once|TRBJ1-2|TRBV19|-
TGTGCCAGTAGCCTTGCAGGGGCCGGCTATGGCTACACCTTC
CASSLAGAGYGYTF
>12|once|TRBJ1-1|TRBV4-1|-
TGCGCCAGCAGCCAAGATCGCAGTGAAGCTTTCTTT
CASSQDRSEAFF
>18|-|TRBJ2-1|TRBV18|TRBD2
TGTGCCAGCTCACCTACCCACCTTAGCGGGGTTTCCTACAATGAGCAGTTCTTC
CASSPTHLSGVSYNEQFF
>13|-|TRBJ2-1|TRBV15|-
TGTGCCACCAGCTCCAAGGAGGGGAATGAGCAGTTCTTC
CATSSKEGNEQFF
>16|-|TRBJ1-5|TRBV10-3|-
TGTGCCATCAGTGAGGGTCAGGGGTATAGCAATCAGCCCCAGCATTTT
CAISEGQGYSNQPQHF
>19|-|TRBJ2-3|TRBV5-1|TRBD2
TGCGCCAGCAGCCCAGGACTAGCGGGAGGTGGTGTAGTTATCGATACGCAGTATTTT
CASSPGLAGGGVVIDTQYF
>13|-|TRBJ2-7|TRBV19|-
TGTGCCAGTAGTATAGAGAGGTGGTACGAGCAGTACTTC
CASSIERWYEQYF
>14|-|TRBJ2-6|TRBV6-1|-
TGTGCCAGCAGCCTTTCACCTGGAGATAACGTCCTGACTTTC
CASSLSPGDNVLTF
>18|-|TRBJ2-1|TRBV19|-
TGTGCCAGTAGTATAGATCAAAGGGGATTGGGTTCCTACAATGAGCAGTTCTTC
CASSIDQRGLGSYNEQFF
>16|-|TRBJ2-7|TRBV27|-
TGTGCCAGCAGTTTATCCTTTTCTTCTACGGGATACGAGCAGTACTTC
CASSLSFSSTGYEQYF
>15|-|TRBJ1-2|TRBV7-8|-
TGTGCCAGCAGTTCTGGTGGGCAGGAACTCTATGGCTACACCTTC
CASSSGGQELYGYTF
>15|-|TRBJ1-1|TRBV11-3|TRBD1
TGTGCCAGCAGCCCGGGACAGGGAGGACGGACTGAAGCTTTCTTT
CASSPGQGGRTEAFF
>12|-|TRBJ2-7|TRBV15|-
TGTGCCACCAGCAGAGACAACTACGAGCAGTACTTC
CATSRDNYEQYF
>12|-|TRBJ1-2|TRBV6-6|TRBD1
TGTGCCAGCACTACCACAGGGGATGGCTACACCTTC
CASTTTGDGYTF
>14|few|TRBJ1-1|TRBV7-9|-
TGTGCCAGCAGCATCGACAGAGTGAACACTGAAGCTTTCTTT
CASSIDRVNTEAFF
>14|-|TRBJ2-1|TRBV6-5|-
TGTGCCAGCAGTTATCGTGGGAGGGGGGATGAGCAGTTCTTC
CASSYRGRGDEQFF
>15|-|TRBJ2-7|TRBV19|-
TGTGCCAGTAGTATGGGACTCACTGGGAGCTACGAGCAGTACTTC
CASSMGLTGSYEQYF
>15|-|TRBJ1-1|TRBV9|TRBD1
TGTGCCAGCAGCATTACCCCGGGACAGGGGAGTGAAGCTTTCTTT
CASSITPGQGSEAFF
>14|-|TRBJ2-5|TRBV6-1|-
TGTGCCAGCAGTGGTTCAGGGATCCAAGAGACCCAGTACTTC
CASSGSGIQETQYF
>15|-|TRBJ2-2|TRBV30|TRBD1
TGTGCCTGTCCCGTTCCGGGACAGGGGATCGGGGAGCTGTTTTTT
CACPVPGQGIGELFF
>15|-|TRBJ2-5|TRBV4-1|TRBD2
TGCGCCAGCAGCCCAAACGGACTAGCGGGAGAGACCCAGTACTTC
CASSPNGLAGETQYF
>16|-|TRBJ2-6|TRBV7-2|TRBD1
TGTGCCAGCAGCCTCGGACAGGCCTCTGGGGCCAACGTCCTGACTTTC
CASSLGQASGANVLTF
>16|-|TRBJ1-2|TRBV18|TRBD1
TGTGCCAGCTCACCACCTTTAAAAGACAGGGGCGATGGCTACACCTTC
CASSPPLKDRGDGYTF
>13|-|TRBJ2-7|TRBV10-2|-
TGCGCCAGCAGTGAGCCTCGTCTATCGGAGCAGTACTTC
CASSEPRLSEQYF
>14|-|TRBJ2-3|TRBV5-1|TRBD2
TGCGCCAGCAACCTAGCGGGAGTTGGGGATACGCAGTATTTT
CASNLAGVGDTQYF
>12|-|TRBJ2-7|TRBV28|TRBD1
TGTGCCAGCAAATCCGGGACAGAGCAGCAGTACTTC
CASKSGTEQQYF
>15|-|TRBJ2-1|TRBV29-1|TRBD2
TGCAGCGTTGATCAAACTAGCGGGAGGGGTAATGAGCAGTTCTTC
CSVDQTSGRGNEQFF
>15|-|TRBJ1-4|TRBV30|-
TGTGCCTGGAGTGTGGGGACACCCCTAAGAGAAAAACTGTTTTTT
CAWSVGTPLREKLFF
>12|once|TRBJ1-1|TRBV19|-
TGTGCCAGTAGATCCCCGTACACTGAAGCTTTCTTT
CASRSPYTEAFF
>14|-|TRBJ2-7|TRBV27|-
TGTGCCAGCAGACCAGGGGTTTTGATTCACGAGCAGTACTTC
CASRPGVLIHEQYF
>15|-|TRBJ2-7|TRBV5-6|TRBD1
TGTGCCAGCAGGTTTGCCGGGACAGGGCGCTACGAGCAGTACTTC
CASRFAGTGRYEQYF
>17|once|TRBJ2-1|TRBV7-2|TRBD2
TGTGCCAGCAGCTTAAACTTACTAGCGGGAGTGAACAATGAGCAGTTCTTC
CASSLNLLAGVNNEQFF
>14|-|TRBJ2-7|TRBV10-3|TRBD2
TGTGCCATCAGTGGGGTAGCGGGAGTGGAAGAGCAGTACTTC
CAISGVAGVEEQYF
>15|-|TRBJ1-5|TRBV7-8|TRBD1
TGTGCCAGCAGCTTAGGGACAGGAGGCGGCCAGCCCCAGCATTTT
CASSLGTGGGQPQHF
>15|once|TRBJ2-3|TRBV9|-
TGTGCCAGCAGCGTAGGGGGGGATATCGCAGATACGCAGTATTTT
CASSVGGDIADTQYF
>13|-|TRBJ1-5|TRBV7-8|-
TGTGCCAGCAGTTCGACAGAAAATCAGCCCCAGCATTTT
CASSSTENQPQHF
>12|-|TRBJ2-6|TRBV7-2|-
TGTGCCAGTACTCCGGGGGCCAACGTCCTGACTTTC
CASTPGANVLTF
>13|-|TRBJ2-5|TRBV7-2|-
TGTGCCAGCAACCCCGGGACTTCAGAGACCCAGTACTTC
CASNPGTSETQYF
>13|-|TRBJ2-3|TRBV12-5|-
TGTGCTAGTGGAGAGGGAAGCACAGATACGCAGTATTTT
CASGEGSTDTQYF
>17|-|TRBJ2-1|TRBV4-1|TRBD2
TGCGCCAGCAGCCAAGTTGCCCGTAGCGGGAGGTACCATGAGCAGTTCTTC
CASSQVARSGRYHEQFF
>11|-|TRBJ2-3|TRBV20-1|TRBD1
TGCAGCCTCGGACAGGCGGATACGCAGTATTTT
CSLGQADTQYF
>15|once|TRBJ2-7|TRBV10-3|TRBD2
TGTGCCATCAGTCAATTAGCGGGCCCTTCCTACGAGCAGTACTTC
CAISQLAGPSYEQYF
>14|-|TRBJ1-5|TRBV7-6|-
TGTGCCAGCAGCTTAGCCCCCCTCGGTCAAGCCCAGCATTTT
CASSLAPLGQAQHF
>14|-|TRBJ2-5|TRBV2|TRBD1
TGTGCCAGCAGTGACAGGACAGGCCAAGAGACCCAGTACTTC
CASSDRTGQETQYF